The source of this T cell receptor (beta chain) is a study of shared clonotypes between healthy human individuals. Overall study context: A donor's plate count was three for CD4 naive and three for CD4 memory; CD8 naive had two and CD8 memory one. Study conclusions and caveats: Relative to memory subsets, naive subsets generally showed larger estimated richness. Only blood underwent sampling, and tissue repertoires likely differ.

As to this clone: Its specificity is not known. The same CDR3 is also encoded by other DNA sequences in this sample.

This table comes from immunoSEQ multiplex PCR, and its TCRdb copy is limited to in-frame clones, with some not included. The table lists 760,000 or so clones, around 96% of them singletons. Naivety among CD8 cells was defined by CD45RO negativity and positive CCR7 selection, thereby excluding terminally differentiated effector memory CD45RA+ cells. This sequence originates from a man aged 25 to 45 in good health. The sequencing sample was made of naive CD8+ T cells sorted from blood.

CDR3 sequence reads: CASSLGGGEQYF. The CDR3 nucleotides are TGTGCCAGCAGCTTAGGAGGGGGCGAGCAGTACTTC. The chain has TRBV7-6 and TRBJ2-7, with a tentative D call TRBD1 (6 bases). V lost 1 base, J lost 6 bases, and 7 bases lay in between. The CDR3 contains 12 residues. The germline CDR1 and CDR2 sequences are SGHVS and FNYEAQ.